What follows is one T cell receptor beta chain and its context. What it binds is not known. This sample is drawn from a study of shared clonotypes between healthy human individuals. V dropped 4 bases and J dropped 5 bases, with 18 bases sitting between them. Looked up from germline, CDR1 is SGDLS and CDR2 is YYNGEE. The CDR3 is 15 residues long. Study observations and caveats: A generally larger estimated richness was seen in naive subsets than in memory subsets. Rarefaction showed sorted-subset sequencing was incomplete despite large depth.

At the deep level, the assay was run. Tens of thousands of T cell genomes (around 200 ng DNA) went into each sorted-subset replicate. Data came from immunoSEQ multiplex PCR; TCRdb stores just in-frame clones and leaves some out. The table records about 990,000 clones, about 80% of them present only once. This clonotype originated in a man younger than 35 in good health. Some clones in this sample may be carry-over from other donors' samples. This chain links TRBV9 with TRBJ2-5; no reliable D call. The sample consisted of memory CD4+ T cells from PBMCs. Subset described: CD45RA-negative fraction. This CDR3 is CASSPRSNEAETQYF. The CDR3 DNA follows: TGTGCCAGCAGCCCACGATCCAACGAGGCGGAGACCCAGTACTTC. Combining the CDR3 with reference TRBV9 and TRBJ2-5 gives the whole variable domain DSGVTQTPKHLITATGQRVTLRCSPRSGDLSVYWYQQSLDQGLQFLIQYYNGEERAKGNILERFSAQQFPDLHSELNLSSLELGDSALYFCASSPRSNEAETQYFGPGTRLLVL.